The following is a TCR beta chain sequence with its context. The sample belongs to a study of blood T cell repertoires in COVID-19. Study-level information: The study drew acute and convalescent COVID-19 samples from the United States, Italy and Spain. Nucleic acid was either cDNA or gDNA, and it came from T cells, B-cell-depleted T cells, or PBMCs.

The V gene's germline CDR1 is SGHVS and CDR2 FQNEAQ. The CDR3 loop spans 16 amino acids. V was pared by 4 bases and J by 8 bases, with 11 bases of the junction left unmatched. Methods used by the authors: Quantification of nucleated cells was approximated via reference gene primer amplification. Data came from immunoSEQ multiplex PCR; TCRdb stores just in-frame clones and leaves some out. The V and J calls and clone size were taken over from that table, and D and trimming were inferred from the DNA. The sample has about 170,000 clones, 90% seen once; the top ten hold nearly 0.55%. The receptor was derived from a man in his fifties or sixties with acute or convalescent COVID-19. The sequenced material came from peripheral blood. This chain joins TRBV7-8 and TRBJ1-6; 7 bases agree with TRBD1. The CDR3 region is CASSYRTGRLDSPLHF. DNA for the CDR3: TGTGCCAGCAGCTACCGGACAGGACGGCTTGATTCACCCCTCCACTTT. Full variable domain (remainder filled in from reference TRBV7-8 and TRBJ1-6): GAGVSQSPRYKVAKRGQDVALRCDPISGHVSLFWYQQALGQGPEFLTYFQNEAQLDKSGLPSDRFFAERPEGSVSTLKIQRTQQEDSAVYLCASSYRTGRLDSPLHFGNGTRLTVT.